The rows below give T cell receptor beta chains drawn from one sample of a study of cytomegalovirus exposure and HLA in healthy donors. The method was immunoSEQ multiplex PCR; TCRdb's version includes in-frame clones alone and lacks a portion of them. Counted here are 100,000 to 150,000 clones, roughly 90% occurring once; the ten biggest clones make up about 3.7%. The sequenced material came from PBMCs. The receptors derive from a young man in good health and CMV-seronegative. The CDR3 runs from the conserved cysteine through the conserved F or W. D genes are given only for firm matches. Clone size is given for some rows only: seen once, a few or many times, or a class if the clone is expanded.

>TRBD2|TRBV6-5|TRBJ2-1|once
CASSFGLAGINEQFF
TGTGCCAGCAGTTTCGGACTAGCGGGGATCAATGAGCAGTTCTTC
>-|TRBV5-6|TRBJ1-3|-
CAGGVSGNTIYF
TGTGCGGGCGGGGTCTCTGGAAACACCATATATTTT
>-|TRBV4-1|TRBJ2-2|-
CASSQGTKNYLNTGELFF
TGCGCCAGCAGCCAAGGAACGAAAAACTACCTGAACACCGGGGAGCTGTTTTTT
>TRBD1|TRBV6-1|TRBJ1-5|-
CASSPRTGNQPQHF
TGTGCCAGCAGTCCAAGGACAGGGAATCAGCCCCAGCATTTT
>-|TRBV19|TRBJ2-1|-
CASNSPGTPSGEQFF
TGTGCCAGTAATTCCCCCGGGACACCCTCCGGTGAGCAGTTCTTC
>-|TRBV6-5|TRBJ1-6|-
CASSYSRVESPLHF
TGTGCCAGCAGTTACTCGCGGGTGGAATCACCCCTCCACTTT
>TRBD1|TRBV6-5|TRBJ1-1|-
CARIGGRNTEAFF
TGTGCCAGAATAGGGGGCCGGAACACTGAAGCTTTCTTT
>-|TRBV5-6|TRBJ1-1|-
CASSKQRGEAFF
TGTGCCAGCAGTAAGCAGCGGGGAGAGGCTTTCTTT
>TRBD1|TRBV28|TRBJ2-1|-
CAGQTGGPYNEQFF
TGTGCCGGGCAGACAGGGGGGCCCTACAATGAGCAGTTCTTC
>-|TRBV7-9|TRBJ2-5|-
CASTIDWETQYF
TGTGCCAGTACGATAGACTGGGAGACCCAGTACTTC
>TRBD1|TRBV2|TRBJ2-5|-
CASSTVGTGNQETQYF
TGTGCCAGCAGCACTGTTGGGACAGGCAACCAAGAGACCCAGTACTTC
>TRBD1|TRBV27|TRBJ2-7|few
CASNSGQGAWEQYF
TGTGCCAGCAACTCCGGACAGGGGGCGTGGGAGCAGTACTTC
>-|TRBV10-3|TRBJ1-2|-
CAISESTRGIYGYTF
TGTGCCATCAGTGAGTCGACTCGGGGGATCTATGGCTACACCTTC
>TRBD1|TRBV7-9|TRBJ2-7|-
CASSKGQPLGEQYF
TGTGCCAGCAGCAAGGGACAGCCCCTTGGCGAGCAGTACTTC
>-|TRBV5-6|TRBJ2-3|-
CASSLTSGPGGTDTQYF
TGTGCCAGCAGCTTGACTTCTGGGCCTGGTGGGACAGATACGCAGTATTTT
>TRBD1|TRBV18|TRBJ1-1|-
CASSQDGQVKKAFF
TGTGCCAGCTCACAGGATGGACAGGTGAAGAAGGCTTTCTTT
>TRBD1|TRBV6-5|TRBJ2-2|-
CASSYSDRTITGELFF
TGTGCCAGCAGTTACTCGGACAGGACGATCACCGGGGAGCTGTTTTTT
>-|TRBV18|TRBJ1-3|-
CASSPLQGSSGNTIYF
TGTGCCAGCTCACCACTCCAGGGAAGCTCTGGAAACACCATATATTTT
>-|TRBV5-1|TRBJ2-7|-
CASSGDSSSYEQYF
TGCGCCAGCAGTGGGGACTCCAGCTCCTACGAGCAGTACTTC
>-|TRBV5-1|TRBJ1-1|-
CASSSPGTRNTEAFF
TGCGCCAGCAGCTCGCCCGGGACAAGGAACACTGAAGCTTTCTTT
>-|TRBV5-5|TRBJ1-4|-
CASSRQATVGNEKLFF
TGTGCCAGCAGTCGACAGGCCACGGTGGGTAATGAAAAACTGTTTTTT
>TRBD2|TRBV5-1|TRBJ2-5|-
CASSLAMTSRGETQYF
TGCGCCAGCAGCTTGGCCATGACTAGCCGGGGGGAGACCCAGTACTTC
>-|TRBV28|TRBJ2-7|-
CASERGNSLYEQYF
TGTGCCAGCGAAAGGGGTAACAGCCTCTACGAGCAGTACTTC
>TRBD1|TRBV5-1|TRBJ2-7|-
CASTNPGGVSYEQYF
TGCGCCAGCACTAATCCAGGGGGAGTGTCCTACGAGCAGTACTTC
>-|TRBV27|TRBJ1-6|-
CASRDSSNNSPLHF
TGTGCCAGCCGGGACTCCTCAAATAATTCACCCCTCCACTTT
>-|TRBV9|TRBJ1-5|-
CASSVVVPRDSNQPQHF
TGTGCCAGCAGCGTCGTAGTGCCCCGGGATAGCAATCAGCCCCAGCATTTT
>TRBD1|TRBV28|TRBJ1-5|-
CASSPKQGISQPQHF
TGTGCCAGCAGTCCTAAACAGGGGATATCACAGCCCCAGCATTTT
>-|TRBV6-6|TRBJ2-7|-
CASSPLRGGRDEQYF
TGTGCCAGCAGTCCCCTGCGGGGCGGTCGGGACGAGCAGTACTTC
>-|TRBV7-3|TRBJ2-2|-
CASSSPHRANTGELFF
TGTGCCAGCAGCTCACCCCACAGGGCAAACACCGGGGAGCTGTTTTTT
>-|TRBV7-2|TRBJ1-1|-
CASAGGRIGTEAFF
TGTGCCAGCGCGGGGGGGCGAATAGGAACTGAAGCTTTCTTT
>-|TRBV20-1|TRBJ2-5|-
CSATAGKTQYF
TGCAGTGCTACCGCGGGGAAGACCCAGTACTTC
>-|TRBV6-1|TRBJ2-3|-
CASRQGFQEDTQYF
TGTGCCAGCAGGCAGGGTTTTCAGGAGGATACGCAGTATTTT
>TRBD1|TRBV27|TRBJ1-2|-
CASSFLGTGEGYGYTF
TGTGCCAGCAGTTTCCTCGGGACAGGGGAGGGCTATGGCTACACCTTC
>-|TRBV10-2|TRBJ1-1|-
CASGAGSTEAFF
TGCGCCAGTGGAGCGGGTTCCACTGAAGCTTTCTTT
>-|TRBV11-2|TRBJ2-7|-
CASSFSLYEQYF
TGTGCCAGCAGCTTCTCGTTGTACGAGCAGTACTTC
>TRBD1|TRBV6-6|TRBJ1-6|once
CASSYRDRNSPLHF
TGTGCCAGCAGTTACCGGGACAGAAATTCACCCCTCCACTTT
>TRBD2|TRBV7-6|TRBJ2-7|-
CASSQDWGGSYEQYF
TGTGCCAGCAGCCAGGACTGGGGGGGCTCCTACGAGCAGTACTTC
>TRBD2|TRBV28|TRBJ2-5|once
CASSLVVAGETQYF
TGTGCCAGCAGTCTTGTGGTAGCGGGGGAGACCCAGTACTTC
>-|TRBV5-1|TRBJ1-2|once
CASSLDRNYGYTF
TGCGCCAGCAGCTTGGACAGGAACTATGGCTACACCTTC
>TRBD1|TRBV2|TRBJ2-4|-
CASSEGQGGAKNIQYF
TGTGCCAGCAGTGAAGGACAGGGGGGGGCCAAAAACATTCAGTACTTC